This TCR beta chain emerged from a study of radiotherapy plus CTLA-4 blockade in lung cancer. Profiled with immunoSEQ multiplex PCR; TCRdb holds only in-frame clones, not every one. The sample carries tens of thousands of clones, over 70% recorded once. Germline lookup yields CDR1 LNHDA and CDR2 SQIVND (reference sequence). The CDR3 contains 14 residues. The sample was peripheral blood, taken from a patient treated with radiotherapy plus ipilimumab. The gene calls are TRBV19 and TRBJ2-5; D gene unclear. The DNA end is more similar to TRBJ2-7, so the J call may be wrong. The source is a human donor with non-small cell lung cancer who had a partial response to radiotherapy plus ipilimumab. Some clones in this sample may be carry-over from other donors' samples. CDR3 DNA sequence: TGTGCCAGTAGTTTAAAAGAGGACTCCTACGAGCAGTACTTC. It yields the protein CASSLKEDSYEQYF.